This T cell receptor beta chain was documented in a study of patients and donors after allogeneic stem cell transplantation. TCRdb re-called the RT-PCR reads through MiXCR, storing one row per CDR3 protein. The table shows about 960,000 distinct CDR3 sequences, with 18% occurring only once. V shed 6 bases and J 5 bases; nucleotides not matched to a gene: 8. The CDR3 runs 16 residues. Germline lookup yields CDR1 MNHEY and CDR2 SVGEGT. In its sample, this clonotype was seen a few times. Sequencing was performed on blood, either unsorted or a sorted T cell fraction (not recorded which). This TCR came from a human donor who was either an allogeneic HSCT recipient or a stem cell or donor lymphocyte infusion donor (not recorded which). It is not recorded whose cells these are; they may come from a transplant donor. This chain joins TRBV6-2 or TRBV6-3 and TRBJ2-2; 11 bases agree with TRBD1. In nucleotides, the CDR3 is TGTGCCAGCAGCTCAACCGGGACAGGGGGAACCGGGGAGCTGTTTTTT. This encodes CASSSTGTGGTGELFF.